These 23 T cell receptor beta chains were all obtained from the same sample, sequenced in a study of T cells expressing NK-cell markers. TCRdb derives one entry per CDR3 protein from the 5' RACE reads, leaving out DNA. This sample's table has some 110,000 distinct CDR3 sequences. The specimen sequenced was blood T cells: a sorted CD56 or NKG2C T cell subset, CD4+ or CD8+ T cells, or bulk PBMC T cells (not recorded which). The origin of the receptors is a woman aged 18 to 75 in good health.

The rearrangement uses TRBV6-5 and TRBJ1-1. Germline CDR1 is MNHEY and CDR2 is SVGAGI. The CDR3 has 13 residues. The CDR3 is CASSYSRGTEAFF.

The chain's CDR3 is CASSLDLRYNSPLHF. The chain employs TRBV11-2 and TRBJ1-6. This CDR3 spans 15 amino acids. The germline V gene has CDR1 SGHAT and CDR2 FQNNGV.

This chain uses TRBV29-1 with TRBJ2-3. CDR1 is SQVTM and CDR2 is ANQGSEA in the germline V gene. The CDR3 sequence is 12 residues long. CDR3: CSVLLSTDTQYF.

The chain links TRBV7-2 to TRBJ1-4. The germline gives CDR1 SGHTA, CDR2 FQGNSA. The CDR3 extends over 15 amino acids. CDR3 in amino acids: CASSLGAYAEEKLFF.

V gene TRBV2 combines with J gene TRBJ2-7. This CDR3 contains 11 residues. Germline CDR1 and CDR2: SNHLY and FYNNEI. CDR3 region: CASRALYEQYF.

CDR3 in amino acids: CASSYSGTGGRDEQFF. The chain uses TRBV6-5 and TRBJ2-1; lacking DNA, the TRBD1 call made by TCRdb goes unchecked. The germline V gene has CDR1 MNHEY and CDR2 SVGAGI. CDR3 length: 16 residues.

The J gene is TRBJ2-2, the V gene TRBV28; TCRdb reports TRBD1, a call that lacks DNA to check it against. CDR1 MDHEN and CDR2 SYDVKM come from the germline V gene. The CDR3 is made up of 16 amino acids. CDR3 loop: CASSWAGGGDTGELFF.

V gene TRBV5-1 combines with J gene TRBJ1-1; TCRdb designates TRBD1, a call that cannot be tested without DNA. This CDR3 contains 15 residues. Germline V gene data show CDR1 as SGHRS and CDR2 as YFSETQ. The CDR3 sequence is CASSLSARVNTEAFF.

This rearrangement joins TRBV19 to TRBJ1-2; TCRdb's D call of TRBD1 is untestable without DNA. Germline V gives CDR1 LNHDA, CDR2 SQIVND (reference sequence). The CDR3 runs to 15 residues. CDR3 amino acids: CASIGRATLNYGYTF.

The chain links TRBV29-1 to TRBJ1-1. Per germline, CDR1 SQVTM and CDR2 ANQGSEA. The CDR3 runs to 13 residues. The CDR3 spells CSVRGGYSSEAFF.

J is TRBJ1-1 and V is TRBV27; TCRdb's D gene call, TRBD1, goes unchecked for lack of DNA. Per germline, CDR1 MNHEY and CDR2 SMNVEV (reference sequence). This CDR3 has 14 amino acids. This CDR3 reads CASSFGGSGTEAFF.

The chain carries TRBV29-1 and TRBJ2-1; TCRdb lists TRBD2, though no DNA is available to test this call. The length of the CDR3 is 16 residues. CDR1 is SQVTM, CDR2 ANQGSEA, per germline. This CDR3 reads CSVETSASGSWNEQFF.

The genes are TRBV7-2 and TRBJ2-1. The germline CDR1 and CDR2 sequences are SGHTA and FQGNSA. CDR3 length: 15 residues. CDR3 region: CASSFPQQTYNEQFF.

V gene TRBV10-3 combines with J gene TRBJ2-3. The CDR3 loop spans 14 amino acids. The germline CDR1 and CDR2 sequences are ENHRY and SYGVKD. The CDR3 here is CAISELSSTDTQYF.

This chain joins TRBV7-9 and TRBJ2-1. From germline, CDR1 is SEHNR and CDR2 FQNEAQ (reference sequence). The length of the CDR3 is 15 residues. CDR3 protein: CASSLAGVNYNDQFF.

The chain combines TRBV29-1 with TRBJ1-1. The CDR3 is 11 amino acids. CDR1 is SQVTM and CDR2 is ANQGSEA in the germline V gene. CDR3 region: CSVRGYTEAFF. Looking up the rest from reference TRBV29-1 and TRBJ1-1 gives the full variable domain: SAVISQKPSRDICQRGTSLTIQCQVDSQVTMMFWYRQQPGQSLTLIATANQGSEATYESGFVIDKFPISRPNLTFSTLTVSNMSPEDSSIYLCSVRGYTEAFFGQGTRLTVV.

The rearrangement links TRBV20-1 to TRBJ1-6. The germline gives CDR1 DFQATT, CDR2 SNEGSKA (reference sequence). This CDR3 is built from 18 residues. The CDR3 here is CSARENLGLSSYNSPLHF.

The V call is TRBV25-1, the J call TRBJ2-5. CDR3 length: 12 amino acids. Germline V gives CDR1 MGHDK, CDR2 SYGVNS. The CDR3 loop is CASSEFGETQYF. Filled out from reference TRBV25-1 and TRBJ2-5, the complete variable domain reads EADIYQTPRYLVIGTGKKITLECSQTMGHDKMYWYQQDPGMELHLIHYSYGVNSTEKGDLSSESTVSRIRTEHFPLTLESARPSHTSQYLCASSEFGETQYFGPGTRLLVL.

This CDR3 reads CASSPISGGELFF. V gene TRBV12-3 or TRBV12-4 combines with J gene TRBJ2-2. CDR3 size: 13 residues.

The chain links TRBV29-1 to TRBJ2-7. This CDR3 has 13 amino acids. Germline V lookup: CDR1 SQVTM, CDR2 ANQGSEA. CDR3 sequence reads: CSVVVAVFGEQYF.

The rearrangement uses TRBV10-1 and TRBJ1-1; the D call of TRBD1 rests on TCRdb alone, since no DNA is present to check it. The CDR3 length is 14 residues. The germline CDR1 and CDR2 sequences are WNHNN and SYGVQD (reference sequence). The CDR3 sequence is CASSEGRGSGEAFF.

This rearrangement joins TRBV12-3 or TRBV12-4 to TRBJ2-5; TCRdb indicates TRBD1, and absent DNA this call remains unverified. This CDR3 region has 15 residues. The CDR3 loop is CASSLDGQAEETQYF.

CDR3 in amino acids: CASSAFRQSYNEQFF. V is TRBV7-9 and J is TRBJ2-1. The CDR3 has 15 amino acids. CDR1 is SEHNR, CDR2 FQNEAQ, per germline (reference sequence).